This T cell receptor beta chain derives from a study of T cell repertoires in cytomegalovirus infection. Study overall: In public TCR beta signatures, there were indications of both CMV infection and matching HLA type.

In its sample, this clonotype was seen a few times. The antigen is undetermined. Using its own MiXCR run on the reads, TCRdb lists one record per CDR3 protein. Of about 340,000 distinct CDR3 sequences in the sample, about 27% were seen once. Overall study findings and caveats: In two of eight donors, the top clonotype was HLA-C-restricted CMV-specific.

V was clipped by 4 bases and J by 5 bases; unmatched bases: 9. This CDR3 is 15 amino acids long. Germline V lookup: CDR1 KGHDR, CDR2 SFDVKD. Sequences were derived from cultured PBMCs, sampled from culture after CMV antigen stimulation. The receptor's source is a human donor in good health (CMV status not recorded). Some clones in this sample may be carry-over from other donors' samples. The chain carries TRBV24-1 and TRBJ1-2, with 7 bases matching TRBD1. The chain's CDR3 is CATSDRTGFTYGYTF. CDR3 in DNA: TGTGCCACCAGTGACCGGACAGGATTCACTTATGGCTACACCTTC.